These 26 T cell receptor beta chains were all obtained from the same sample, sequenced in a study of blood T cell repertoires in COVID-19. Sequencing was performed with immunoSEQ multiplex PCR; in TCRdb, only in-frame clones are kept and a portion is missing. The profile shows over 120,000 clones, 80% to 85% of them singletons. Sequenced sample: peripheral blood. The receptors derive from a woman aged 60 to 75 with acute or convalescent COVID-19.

The CDR3 DNA reads TGTGCCACCCTACGGGGAGACACTGAAGCTTTCTTT. This codes for CATLRGDTEAFF. J is TRBJ1-1 and V is TRBV6-5; D ambiguous. The CDR3 runs to 12 residues. Trimming removed 10 bases at V and 3 bases at J, with 12 bases between. The germline CDR1 and CDR2 sequences are MNHEY and SVGAGI.

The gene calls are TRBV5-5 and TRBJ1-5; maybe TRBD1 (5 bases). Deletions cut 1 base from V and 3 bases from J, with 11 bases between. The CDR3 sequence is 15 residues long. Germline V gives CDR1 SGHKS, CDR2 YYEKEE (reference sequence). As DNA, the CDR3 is TGTGCCAGCAGCTTGTTGGGGGGGTTCAATCAGCCCCAGCATTTT. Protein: CASSLLGGFNQPQHF.

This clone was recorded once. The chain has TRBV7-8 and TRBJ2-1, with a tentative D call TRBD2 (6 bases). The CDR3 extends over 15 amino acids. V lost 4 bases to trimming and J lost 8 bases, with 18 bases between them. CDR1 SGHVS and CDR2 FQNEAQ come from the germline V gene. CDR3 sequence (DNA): TGTGCCAGCAGCTCAGAGGGACTCCGGAGGGATGAGCAGTTCTTC. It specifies CASSSEGLRRDEQFF. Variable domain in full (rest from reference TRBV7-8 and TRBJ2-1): GAGVSQSPRYKVAKRGQDVALRCDPISGHVSLFWYQQALGQGPEFLTYFQNEAQLDKSGLPSDRFFAERPEGSVSTLKIQRTQQEDSAVYLCASSSEGLRRDEQFFGPGTRLTVL.

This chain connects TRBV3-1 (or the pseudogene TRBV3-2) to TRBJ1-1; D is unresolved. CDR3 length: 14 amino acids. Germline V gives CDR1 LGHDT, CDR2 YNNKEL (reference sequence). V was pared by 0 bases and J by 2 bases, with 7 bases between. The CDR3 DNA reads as TGTGCCAGCAGCCAAGACAGATTCAACACTGAAGCTTTCTTT. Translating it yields CASSQDRFNTEAFF.

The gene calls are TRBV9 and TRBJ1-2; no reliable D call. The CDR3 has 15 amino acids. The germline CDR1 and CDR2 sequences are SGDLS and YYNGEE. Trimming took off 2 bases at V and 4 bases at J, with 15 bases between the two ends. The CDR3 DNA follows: TGTGCCAGCAGCGTTGGTGGAGGCTTAAGCTATGGCTACACCTTC. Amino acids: CASSVGGGLSYGYTF.

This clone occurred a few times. DNA of the CDR3: TGTGCCACCAGCAGAGATCCGGCAGGGGGGGGCTACACCTTC. Residues: CATSRDPAGGGYTF. This chain links TRBV15 with TRBJ1-2; 7 positions agree with TRBD1. With 0 bases clipped from V and 8 bases from J, the junction kept 6 bases outside the gene matches. Germline loops: CDR1 LNHNV, CDR2 YYDKDF (reference sequence). The CDR3 runs to 14 residues.

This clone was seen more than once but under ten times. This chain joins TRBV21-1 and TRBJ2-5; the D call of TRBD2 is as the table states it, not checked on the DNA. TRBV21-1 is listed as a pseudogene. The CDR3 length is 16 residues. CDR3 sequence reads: CASMRGGLQRQETQYF. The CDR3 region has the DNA TGTGCCAGCATGCGGGGAGGGCTCCAAAGGCAGGAGACCCAGTACTTC.

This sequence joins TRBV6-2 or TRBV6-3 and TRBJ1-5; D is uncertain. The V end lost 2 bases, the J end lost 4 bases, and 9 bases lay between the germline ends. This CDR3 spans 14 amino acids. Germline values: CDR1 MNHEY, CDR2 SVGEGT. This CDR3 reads CASSYGPINQPQHF. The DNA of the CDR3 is TGTGCCAGCAGTTACGGTCCTATTAATCAGCCCCAGCATTTT.

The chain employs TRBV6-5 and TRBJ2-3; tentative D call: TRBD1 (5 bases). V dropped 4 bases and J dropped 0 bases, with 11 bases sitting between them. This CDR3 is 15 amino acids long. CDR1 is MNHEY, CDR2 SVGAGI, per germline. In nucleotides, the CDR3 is TGTGCCAGCAGTTTCACACAGGCGAGCACAGATACGCAGTATTTT. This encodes CASSFTQASTDTQYF.

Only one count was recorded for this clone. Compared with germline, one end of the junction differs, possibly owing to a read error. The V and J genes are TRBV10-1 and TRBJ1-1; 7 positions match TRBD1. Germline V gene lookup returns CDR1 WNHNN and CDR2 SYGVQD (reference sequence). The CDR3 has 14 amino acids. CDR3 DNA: TGCGCCACCAGTCGGACAGGACGGGTTACTGAAGCTTTCTTT. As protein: CATSRTGRVTEAFF.

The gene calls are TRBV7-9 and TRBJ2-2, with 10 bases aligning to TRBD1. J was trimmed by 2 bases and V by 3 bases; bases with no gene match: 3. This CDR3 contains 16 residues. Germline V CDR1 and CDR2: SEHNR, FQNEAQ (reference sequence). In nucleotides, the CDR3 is TGTGCCAGCAGCTTCCCGACAGGGGGCAACACCGGGGAGCTGTTTTTT. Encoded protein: CASSFPTGGNTGELFF.

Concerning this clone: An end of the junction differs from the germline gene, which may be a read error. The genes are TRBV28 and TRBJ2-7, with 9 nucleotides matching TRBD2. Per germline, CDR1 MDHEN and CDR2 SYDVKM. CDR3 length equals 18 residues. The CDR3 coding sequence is TGTGCCAGCAGCTCACCCAGACTAGCGGCGTCCTATTCTGGATCTCCTCTCTTC. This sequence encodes CASSSPRLAASYSGSPLF.

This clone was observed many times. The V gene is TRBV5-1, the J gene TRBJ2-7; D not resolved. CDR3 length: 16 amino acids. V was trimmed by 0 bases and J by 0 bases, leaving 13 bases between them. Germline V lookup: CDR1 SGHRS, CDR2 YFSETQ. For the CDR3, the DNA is TGCGCCAGCAGCTTGGCTTTCCGCGGAGCCTCCTACGAGCAGTACTTC. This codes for CASSLAFRGASYEQYF. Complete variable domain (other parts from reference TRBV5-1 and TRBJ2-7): KAGVTQTPRYLIKTRGQQVTLSCSPISGHRSVSWYQQTPGQGLQFLFEYFSETQRNKGNFPGRFSGRQFSNSRSEMNVSTLELGDSALYLCASSLAFRGASYEQYFGPGTRLTVT.

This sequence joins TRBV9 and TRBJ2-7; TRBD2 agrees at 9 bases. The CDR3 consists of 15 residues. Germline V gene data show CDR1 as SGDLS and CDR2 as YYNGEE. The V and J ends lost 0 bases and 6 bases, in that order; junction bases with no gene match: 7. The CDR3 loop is CASSVGAGGRFEQYF. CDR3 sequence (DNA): TGTGCCAGCAGCGTAGGAGCGGGAGGTCGATTCGAGCAGTACTTC.

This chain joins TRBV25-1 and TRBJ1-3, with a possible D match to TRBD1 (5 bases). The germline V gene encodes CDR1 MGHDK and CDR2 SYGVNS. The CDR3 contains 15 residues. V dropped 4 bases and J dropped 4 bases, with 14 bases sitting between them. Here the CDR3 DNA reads TGTGCCAGCAGTGGAGTAAGGGACTGGGGAAACACCATATATTTT. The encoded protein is CASSGVRDWGNTIYF.

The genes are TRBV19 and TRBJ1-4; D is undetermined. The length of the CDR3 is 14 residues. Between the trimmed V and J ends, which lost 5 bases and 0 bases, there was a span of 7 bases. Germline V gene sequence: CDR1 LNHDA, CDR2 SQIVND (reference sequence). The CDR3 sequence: CASSLAATNEKLFF. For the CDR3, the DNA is TGTGCCAGTAGTTTGGCGGCAACTAATGAAAAACTGTTTTTT.

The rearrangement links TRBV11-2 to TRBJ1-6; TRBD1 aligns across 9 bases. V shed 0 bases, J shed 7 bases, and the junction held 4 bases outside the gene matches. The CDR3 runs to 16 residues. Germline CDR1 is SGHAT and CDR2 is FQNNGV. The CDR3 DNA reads TGTGCCAGCAGCTTAGAGGGGACAGGGAGGAATTCACCCCTCCACTTT. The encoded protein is CASSLEGTGRNSPLHF.

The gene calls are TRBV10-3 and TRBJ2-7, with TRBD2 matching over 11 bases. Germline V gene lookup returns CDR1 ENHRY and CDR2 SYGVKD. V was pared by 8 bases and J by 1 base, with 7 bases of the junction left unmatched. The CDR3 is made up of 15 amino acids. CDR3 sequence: CAILVLAGGSYEQYF. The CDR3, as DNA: TGTGCCATCCTAGTTTTAGCGGGAGGGTCCTACGAGCAGTACTTC.

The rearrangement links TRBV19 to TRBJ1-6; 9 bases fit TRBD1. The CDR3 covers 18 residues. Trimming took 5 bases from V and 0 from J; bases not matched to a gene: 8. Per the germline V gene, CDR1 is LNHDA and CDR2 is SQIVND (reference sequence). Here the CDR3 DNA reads TGTGCCAGTAGTGACACCGGGACAGGGAGCTCCTATAATTCACCCCTCCACTTT. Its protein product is CASSDTGTGSSYNSPLHF.

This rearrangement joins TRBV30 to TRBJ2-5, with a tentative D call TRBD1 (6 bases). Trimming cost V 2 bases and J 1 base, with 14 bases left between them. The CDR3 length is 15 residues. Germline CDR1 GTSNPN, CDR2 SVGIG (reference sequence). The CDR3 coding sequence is TGTGCCTGGAGTCGGAACAGGGTGTTCCAAGAGACCCAGTACTTC. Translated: CAWSRNRVFQETQYF. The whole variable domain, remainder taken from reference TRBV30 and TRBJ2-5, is SQTIHQWPATLVQPVGSPLSLECTVEGTSNPNLYWYRQAAGRGLQLLFYSVGIGQISSEVPQNLSASRPQDRQFILSSKKLLLSDSGFYLCAWSRNRVFQETQYFGPGTRLLVL.

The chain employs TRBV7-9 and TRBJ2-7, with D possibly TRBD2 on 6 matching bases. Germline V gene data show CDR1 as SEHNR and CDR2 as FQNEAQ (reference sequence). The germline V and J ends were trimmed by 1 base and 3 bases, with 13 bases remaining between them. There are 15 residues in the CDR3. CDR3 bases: TGTGCCAGCAGCTTAGGTTCAGGGACTGGCTACGAGCAGTACTTC. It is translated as CASSLGSGTGYEQYF. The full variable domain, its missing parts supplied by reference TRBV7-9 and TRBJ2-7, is DTGVSQNPRHKITKRGQNVTFRCDPISEHNRLYWYRQTLGQGPEFLTYFQNEAQLEKSRLLSDRFSAERPKGSFSTLEIQRTEQGDSAMYLCASSLGSGTGYEQYFGPGTRLTVT.

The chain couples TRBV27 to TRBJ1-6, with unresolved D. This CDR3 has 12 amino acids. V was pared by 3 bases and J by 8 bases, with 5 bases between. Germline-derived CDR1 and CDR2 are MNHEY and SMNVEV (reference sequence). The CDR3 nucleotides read TGTGCCAGCAGTTTTATCTATTCACCCCTCCACTTT. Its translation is CASSFIYSPLHF.

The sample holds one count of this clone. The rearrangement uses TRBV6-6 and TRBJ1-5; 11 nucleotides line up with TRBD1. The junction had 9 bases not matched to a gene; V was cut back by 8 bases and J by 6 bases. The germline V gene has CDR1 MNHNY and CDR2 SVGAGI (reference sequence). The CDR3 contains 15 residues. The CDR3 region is CASGLDRGQSQPQHF. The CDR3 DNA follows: TGTGCCAGCGGGCTGGACAGGGGGCAGAGTCAGCCCCAGCATTTT.

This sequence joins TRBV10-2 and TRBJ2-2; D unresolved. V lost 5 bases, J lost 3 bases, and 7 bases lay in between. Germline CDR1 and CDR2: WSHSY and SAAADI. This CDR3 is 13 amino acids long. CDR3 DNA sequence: TGCGCCAGCAGTAACCACTACACCGGGGAGCTGTTTTTT. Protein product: CASSNHYTGELFF.

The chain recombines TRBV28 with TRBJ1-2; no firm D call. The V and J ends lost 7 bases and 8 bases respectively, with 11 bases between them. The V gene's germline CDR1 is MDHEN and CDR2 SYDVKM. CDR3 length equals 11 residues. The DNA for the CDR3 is TGTGCCAGCACCCTGGGAGGAGGCTACACCTTC. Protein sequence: CASTLGGGYTF.

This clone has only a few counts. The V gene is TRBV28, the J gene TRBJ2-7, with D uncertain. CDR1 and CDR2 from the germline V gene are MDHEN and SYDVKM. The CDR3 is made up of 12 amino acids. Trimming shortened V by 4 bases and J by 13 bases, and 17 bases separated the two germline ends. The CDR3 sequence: CASSSTELRNYF. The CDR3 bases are TGTGCCAGCAGTTCGACCGAACTCAGGAATTACTTC.